Described below is a single T cell receptor (beta chain) sequence and its context. Its antigen remains unidentified. Construction of the TCRbeta library involved unique molecular identifiers. TCRdb independently ran MiXCR on the PCR reads; one entry per CDR3 protein. The sample records 450,000 to 700,000 distinct CDR3 sequences, over 20% being singletons. The source of the sample is a study of T-cell reconstitution after alpha-beta-depleted transplantation in children. Broader study findings: Reports say that about two months after transplant, the alpha-beta T cells came out of several hundred graft clones that had expanded. Surviving recipient T cells and intrathymic progenitors accounted for some patients' high TCRbeta diversity at day 60. A year had passed since transplant, and T-cell counts and diversity by then came mostly from newly produced T cells.

This receptor was taken from a boy younger than two with Wiskott-Aldrich syndrome, due to receive a stem cell transplant. The specimen comprised PBMCs, sampled before TCRalphabeta/CD19-depleted stem cell transplant.

For the CDR3, the DNA is TGCAGTGCGAAGGGACTAGCGGGAGGAGCTTATAGCACAGATACGCAGTATTTT. It translates to CSAKGLAGGAYSTDTQYF. This chain links TRBV20-1 with TRBJ2-3; 15 nucleotides agree with TRBD2. The length of the CDR3 is 18 residues. Germline V CDR1 and CDR2: DFQATT, SNEGSKA (reference sequence). Trimming cost V 6 bases and J 0 bases; bases outside gene matches: 10.